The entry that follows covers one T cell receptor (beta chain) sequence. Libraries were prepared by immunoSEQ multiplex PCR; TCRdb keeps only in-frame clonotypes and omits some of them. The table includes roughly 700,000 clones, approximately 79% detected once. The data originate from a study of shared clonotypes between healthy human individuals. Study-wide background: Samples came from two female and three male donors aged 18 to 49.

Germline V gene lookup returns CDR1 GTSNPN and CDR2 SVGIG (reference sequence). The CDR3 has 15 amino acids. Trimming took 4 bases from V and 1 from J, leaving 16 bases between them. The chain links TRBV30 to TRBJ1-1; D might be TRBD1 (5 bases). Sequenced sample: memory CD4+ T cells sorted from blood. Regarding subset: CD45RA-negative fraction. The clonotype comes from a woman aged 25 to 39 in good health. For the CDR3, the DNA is TGTGCCTGGAACCAACGGGGGGGATGGAACACTGAAGCTTTCTTT. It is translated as CAWNQRGGWNTEAFF.